This T cell receptor (beta chain) was recorded in a study of response to subunit inactivated influenza vaccine. TCRdb independently ran MiXCR on the RT-PCR reads; one entry per CDR3 protein. The sample records roughly 760,000 distinct CDR3 sequences, around 20% being singletons. In this sample, this clonotype turned up a few times. Its antigen is unidentified. General study findings and limits: Few new T cells, the authors suggested, are recruited by each seasonal influenza vaccination.

CDR3 size: 16 residues. Germline V CDR1 and CDR2: LNHDA, SQIVND (reference sequence). V lost 6 bases and J 5 bases, leaving 20 bases between the germline ends. Sequenced here: PBMCs from blood, sampled roughly 5 days after vaccination. The receptor comes from a man between 45 and 60 years old who received an inactivated influenza vaccine. V is TRBV19 and J is TRBJ2-1; D is unresolved. CDR3 nucleotides: TGTGCCAGTAGCCCTTTACGTGCCCCGTCCCACAATGAGCAGTTCTTC. Translated: CASSPLRAPSHNEQFF.